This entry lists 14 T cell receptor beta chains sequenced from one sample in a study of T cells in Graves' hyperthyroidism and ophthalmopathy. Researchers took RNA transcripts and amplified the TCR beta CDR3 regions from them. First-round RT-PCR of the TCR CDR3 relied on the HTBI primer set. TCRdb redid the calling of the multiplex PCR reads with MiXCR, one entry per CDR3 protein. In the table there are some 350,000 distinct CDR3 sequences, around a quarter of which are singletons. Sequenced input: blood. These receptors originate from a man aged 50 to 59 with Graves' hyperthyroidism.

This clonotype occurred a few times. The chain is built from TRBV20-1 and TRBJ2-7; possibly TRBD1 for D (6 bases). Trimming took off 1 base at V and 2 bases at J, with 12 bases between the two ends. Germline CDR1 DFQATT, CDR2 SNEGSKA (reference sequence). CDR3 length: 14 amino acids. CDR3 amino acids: CSARVGGTTYEQYF. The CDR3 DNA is TGCAGTGCTAGAGTAGGGGGAACTACCTACGAGCAGTACTTC.

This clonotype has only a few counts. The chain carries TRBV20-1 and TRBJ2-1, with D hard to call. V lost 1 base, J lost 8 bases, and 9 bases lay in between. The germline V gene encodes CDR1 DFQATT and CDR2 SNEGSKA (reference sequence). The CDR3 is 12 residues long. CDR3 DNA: TGCAGTGCTAGAGTTATGGGTTATGAGCAGTTCTTC. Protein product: CSARVMGYEQFF.

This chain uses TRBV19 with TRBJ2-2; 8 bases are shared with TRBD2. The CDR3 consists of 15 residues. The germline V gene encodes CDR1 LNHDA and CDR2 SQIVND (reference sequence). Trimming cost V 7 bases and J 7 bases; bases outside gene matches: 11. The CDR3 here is CASTPGLVYGGELFF. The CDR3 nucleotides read TGTGCCAGTACCCCGGGACTAGTTTATGGCGGGGAGCTGTTTTTT.

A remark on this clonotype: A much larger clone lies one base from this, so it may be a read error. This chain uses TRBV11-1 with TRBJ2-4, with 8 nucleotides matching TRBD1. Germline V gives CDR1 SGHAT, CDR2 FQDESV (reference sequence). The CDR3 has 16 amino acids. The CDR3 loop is CASSSVLGQAKDIQYF. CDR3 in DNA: TGTGCCAGCAGCAGCGTACTGGGACAGGCCAAAGACATTCAGTACTTC.

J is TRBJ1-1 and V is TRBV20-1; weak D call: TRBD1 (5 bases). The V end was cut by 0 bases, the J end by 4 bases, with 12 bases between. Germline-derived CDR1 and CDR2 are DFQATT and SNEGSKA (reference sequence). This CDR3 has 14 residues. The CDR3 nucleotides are TGCAGTGCTAGAGATCGGACCAGGGCCACTGAAGCTTTCTTT. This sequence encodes CSARDRTRATEAFF.

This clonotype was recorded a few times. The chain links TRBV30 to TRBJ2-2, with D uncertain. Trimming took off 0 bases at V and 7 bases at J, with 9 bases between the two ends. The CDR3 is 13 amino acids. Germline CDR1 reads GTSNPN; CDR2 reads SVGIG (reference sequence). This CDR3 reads CAWSVQGIGELFF. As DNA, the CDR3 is TGTGCCTGGAGTGTTCAAGGGATCGGGGAGCTGTTTTTT. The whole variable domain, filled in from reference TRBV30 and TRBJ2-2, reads SQTIHQWPATLVQPVGSPLSLECTVEGTSNPNLYWYRQAAGRGLQLLFYSVGIGQISSEVPQNLSASRPQDRQFILSSKKLLLSDSGFYLCAWSVQGIGELFFGEGSRLTVL.

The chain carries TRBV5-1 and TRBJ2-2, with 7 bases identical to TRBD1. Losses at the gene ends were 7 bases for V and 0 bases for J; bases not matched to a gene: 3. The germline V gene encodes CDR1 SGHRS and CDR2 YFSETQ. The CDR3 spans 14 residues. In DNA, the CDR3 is TGCGCCAGCGGGACAGAACCGAACACCGGGGAGCTGTTTTTT. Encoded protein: CASGTEPNTGELFF.

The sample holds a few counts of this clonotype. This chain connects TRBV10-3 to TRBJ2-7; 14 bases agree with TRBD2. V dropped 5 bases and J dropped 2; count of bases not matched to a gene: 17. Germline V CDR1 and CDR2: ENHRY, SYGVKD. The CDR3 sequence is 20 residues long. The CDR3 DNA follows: TGTGCCATCAGTTCCGGGACTAGCGGGAGCGAAAATCAGGGGCCCTACGAGCAGTACTTC. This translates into CAISSGTSGSENQGPYEQYF.

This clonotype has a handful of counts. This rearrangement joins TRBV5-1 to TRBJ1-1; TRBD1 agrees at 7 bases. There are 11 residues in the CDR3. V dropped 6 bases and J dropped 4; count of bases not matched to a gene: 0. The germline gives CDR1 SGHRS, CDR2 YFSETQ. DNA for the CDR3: TGCGCCAGCAACAGGGGCACTGAAGCTTTCTTT. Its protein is CASNRGTEAFF.

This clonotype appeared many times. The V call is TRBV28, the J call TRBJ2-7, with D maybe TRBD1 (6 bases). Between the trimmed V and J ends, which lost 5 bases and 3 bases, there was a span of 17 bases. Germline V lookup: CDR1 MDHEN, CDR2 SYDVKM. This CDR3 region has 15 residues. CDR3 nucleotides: TGTGCCAGCAGTACCACCGACAGGCTCCACTACGAGCAGTACTTC. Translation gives CASSTTDRLHYEQYF.

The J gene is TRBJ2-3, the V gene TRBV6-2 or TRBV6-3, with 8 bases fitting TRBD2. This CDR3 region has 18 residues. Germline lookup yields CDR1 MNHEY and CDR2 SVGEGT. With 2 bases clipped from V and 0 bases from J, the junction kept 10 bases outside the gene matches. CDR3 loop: CASSYASGGPGSTDTQYF. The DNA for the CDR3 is TGTGCCAGCAGTTACGCGAGCGGGGGACCTGGAAGCACAGATACGCAGTATTTT.

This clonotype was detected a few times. CDR3 sequence (DNA): TGTGCCAGCAGTGAAGCGGGACAGGGGGCGCAAGGGGAGCAGTTCTTC. Translating gives CASSEAGQGAQGEQFF. The rearrangement links TRBV6-1 to TRBJ2-1, with 12 bases matching TRBD1. The germline gives CDR1 MNHNS, CDR2 SASEGT. This CDR3 has 16 residues. V lost 0 bases and J lost 10; bases outside the gene matches: 7.

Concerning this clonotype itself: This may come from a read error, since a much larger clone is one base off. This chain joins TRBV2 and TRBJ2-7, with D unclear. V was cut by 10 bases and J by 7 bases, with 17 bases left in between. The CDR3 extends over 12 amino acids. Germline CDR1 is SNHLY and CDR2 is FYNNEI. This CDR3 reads CATRGTGREQYF. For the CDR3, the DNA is TGTGCCACTAGAGGAACGGGCAGGGAGCAGTACTTC.

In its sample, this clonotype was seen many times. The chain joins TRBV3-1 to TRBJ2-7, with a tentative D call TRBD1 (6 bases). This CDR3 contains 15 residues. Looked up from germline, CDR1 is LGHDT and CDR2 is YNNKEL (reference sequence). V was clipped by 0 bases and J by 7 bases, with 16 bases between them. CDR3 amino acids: CASSQDPHRVEEQYF. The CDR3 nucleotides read TGTGCCAGCAGCCAAGATCCTCACAGGGTGGAGGAGCAGTACTTC.